The 22 T cell receptor beta chains in this list originate from one sample, sequenced in a study of T cell responses to AZD1222 COVID-19 vaccine. Sequenced by immunoSEQ multiplex PCR; TCRdb stores in-frame clones only, minus some. The sample lists 150,000 to 200,000 clones, 85% to 90% occurring once. This sample comprised peripheral blood, obtained 28 days after the second AZD1222 dose. Receptor source: an adult who received the AZD1222 COVID-19 vaccine.

The chain uses TRBV19 and TRBJ1-1; no clear D gene. This CDR3 comprises 20 residues. Germline V gene data show CDR1 as LNHDA and CDR2 as SQIVND (reference sequence). V gave up 3 bases and J gave up 0 bases, with 26 bases separating them. This CDR3 reads CASSMGGRKGKLLVNTEAFF. The CDR3 bases are TGTGCCAGTAGTATGGGCGGGAGAAAGGGAAAATTGCTGGTGAACACTGAAGCTTTCTTT.

V is TRBV6-6 and J is TRBJ2-7; D may correspond to TRBD1 or TRBD2 (7 bases each). The CDR3 sequence is 13 residues long. With 10 bases removed from V and 7 bases from J, the gap between germline ends came to 20 bases. The germline gives CDR1 MNHNY, CDR2 SVGAGI (reference sequence). The CDR3 loop is CATDRAPRGEQYF. CDR3 coding DNA: TGTGCCACCGACAGGGCCCCGCGGGGGGAGCAGTACTTC.

The chain has TRBV5-6 and TRBJ2-1; D is unresolved. This CDR3 spans 11 amino acids. Trimming left V 1 base short and J 9 bases short, with 5 bases between. Per germline, CDR1 SGHDT and CDR2 YYEEEE. The CDR3 spells CASSLWVEQFF. CDR3 DNA: TGTGCCAGCAGCTTGTGGGTTGAGCAGTTCTTC.

The V and J genes are TRBV6-2 or TRBV6-3 and TRBJ2-5; D call uncertain. Germline CDR1 and CDR2: MNHEY and SVGEGT. The length of the CDR3 is 13 residues. Trimming took 5 bases from V and 5 from J, leaving 12 bases between them. The CDR3 loop reads CASSLSRHETQYF. As DNA, the CDR3 is TGTGCCAGCAGTCTTAGTAGGCACGAGACCCAGTACTTC.

The genes are TRBV6-6 and TRBJ1-2; 10 bases fit TRBD1. CDR3 size: 14 residues. CDR1 and CDR2 from the germline V gene are MNHNY and SVGAGI (reference sequence). With 5 bases clipped from V and 7 bases from J, the junction kept 7 bases outside the gene matches. CDR3 in DNA: TGTGCCAGCAGTCAGGGACAGGGGAAGCGTGGCTACACCTTC. Translating gives CASSQGQGKRGYTF.

The chain employs TRBV10-3 and TRBJ1-1; 8 bases agree with TRBD1. J was trimmed by 3 bases and V by 8 bases; bases with no gene match: 8. Germline assignment: CDR1 ENHRY and CDR2 SYGVKD. This CDR3 comprises 14 residues. Written as DNA, the CDR3 is TGTGCCATCGAAACAGGGGGTTCTTACACTGAAGCTTTCTTT. Translating gives CAIETGGSYTEAFF.

The chain is built from TRBV6-4 and TRBJ2-3, with 9 bases that match TRBD1. The CDR3 contains 14 residues. CDR1 and CDR2 (germline): MRHNA, SNTAGT. Trimming took 5 bases from V and 3 from J; bases not matched to a gene: 3. The CDR3 sequence is CASSTDRGTDTQYF. The CDR3 DNA reads TGTGCCAGCAGTACGGACAGGGGTACAGATACGCAGTATTTT.

The chain links TRBV2 to TRBJ2-4; D remains ambiguous. Trimming left V 8 bases short and J 0 bases short, with 20 bases between. The CDR3 is 17 amino acids. Germline CDR1 SNHLY, CDR2 FYNNEI. CDR3 in DNA: TGTGCCAGCCTCACCAATAATATACTACTAGCCAAAAACATTCAGTACTTC. Its protein product is CASLTNNILLAKNIQYF. The full variable domain, completed using reference TRBV2 and TRBJ2-4, is EPEVTQTPSHQVTQMGQEVILRCVPISNHLYFYWYRQILGQKVEFLVSFYNNEISEKSEIFDDQFSVERPDGSNFTLKIRSTKLEDSAMYFCASLTNNILLAKNIQYFGAGTRLSVL.

The chain is built from TRBV5-4 and TRBJ2-7, with a weak D call TRBD2 (6 bases). There are 15 residues in the CDR3. The ends were cut back, 2 bases at V and 0 bases at J, with 12 bases in the middle. Germline CDR1 SGHNT, CDR2 YYREEE (reference sequence). DNA for the CDR3: TGTGCCAGCAGCTTAATCGGGGGTAGCTCCTACGAGCAGTACTTC. Translation: CASSLIGGSSYEQYF.

J is TRBJ2-7 and V is TRBV27; 7 bases are a match to TRBD2. Germline V gene lookup returns CDR1 MNHEY and CDR2 SMNVEV (reference sequence). The V and J ends lost 6 bases and 6 bases, in that order; junction bases with no gene match: 11. The CDR3 runs 14 residues. The CDR3 is CASRIREAGPEQYF. The CDR3 DNA reads TGTGCCAGCAGAATACGGGAGGCGGGACCCGAGCAGTACTTC.

The sample holds one count of this clone. The J gene is TRBJ2-7, the V gene TRBV6-5; D may correspond to TRBD1 or TRBD2 (6 bases each). The CDR3 is made up of 14 amino acids. The ends were cut back, 7 bases at V and 7 bases at J, with 20 bases in the middle. In germline, CDR1 is MNHEY, CDR2 SVGAGI. The CDR3 DNA reads TGTGCCAGCAACCCCGAGACATGGAGGGGGGAGCAGTACTTC. Its protein product is CASNPETWRGEQYF.

This clone occurred a few times. This chain joins TRBV20-1 and TRBJ2-7; D remains ambiguous. The CDR3 sequence is 11 residues long. The V end was cut by 4 bases, the J end by 5 bases, with 9 bases between. Germline V gives CDR1 DFQATT, CDR2 SNEGSKA (reference sequence). CDR3 DNA sequence: TGCAGTGCTAACCATGGGGACGAGCAGTACTTC. Its translation: CSANHGDEQYF.

The gene calls are TRBV7-2 and TRBJ1-1; D not resolved. The CDR3 runs 15 residues. Between the trimmed V and J ends, which lost 5 bases and 1 base, there was a span of 14 bases. The germline CDR1 and CDR2 sequences are SGHTA and FQGNSA. The CDR3 DNA sequence: TGTGCCAGCAGCCCCCCTCGGCGGACGAACACTGAAGCTTTCTTT. It is translated as CASSPPRRTNTEAFF. Together with reference TRBV7-2 and TRBJ1-1, the CDR3 gives the full variable domain: GAGVSQSPSNKVTEKGKDVELRCDPISGHTALYWYRQSLGQGLEFLIYFQGNSAPDKSGLPSDRFSAERTGGSVSTLTIQRTQQEDSAVYLCASSPPRRTNTEAFFGQGTRLTVV.

This chain joins TRBV7-2 and TRBJ2-4; 8 bases match TRBD2. The J segment lost 0 bases and the V segment lost 4 bases, leaving 5 bases of the junction unmatched. CDR1 and CDR2 from the germline V gene are SGHTA and FQGNSA. The length of the CDR3 is 16 residues. CDR3 loop: CASSSSGGLAKNIQYF. The CDR3 nucleotides read TGTGCCAGCAGCTCATCGGGGGGGCTAGCCAAAAACATTCAGTACTTC. Full variable domain (missing parts from reference TRBV7-2 and TRBJ2-4): GAGVSQSPSNKVTEKGKDVELRCDPISGHTALYWYRQSLGQGLEFLIYFQGNSAPDKSGLPSDRFSAERTGGSVSTLTIQRTQQEDSAVYLCASSSSGGLAKNIQYFGAGTRLSVL.

The V call is TRBV7-9, the J call TRBJ1-6; no definite D call. V was shortened by 6 bases and J by 9 bases, with 12 bases between the two germline ends. The CDR3 has 13 residues. In germline, CDR1 is SEHNR, CDR2 FQNEAQ (reference sequence). CDR3 in amino acids: CASRRGVSSPLHF. The CDR3 DNA follows: TGTGCCAGCAGGCGCGGGGTTAGTTCACCCCTCCACTTT.

The V call is TRBV6-2 or TRBV6-3, the J call TRBJ2-5; tentatively, D is TRBD1 (5 bases). The CDR3 length is 18 residues. Per germline, CDR1 MNHEY and CDR2 SVGEGT. V gave up 0 bases and J gave up 1 base, with 18 bases separating them. As DNA, the CDR3 is TGTGCCAGCAGTTACTCCAGTCAACAGGTCCAGTCCCAAGAGACCCAGTACTTC. Protein sequence: CASSYSSQQVQSQETQYF.

This chain connects TRBV27 to TRBJ2-7, with 9 nucleotides matching TRBD2. The V segment lost 2 bases and the J segment 0 bases; nucleotides outside the gene matches: 5. CDR3 length: 16 residues. The germline V gene encodes CDR1 MNHEY and CDR2 SMNVEV (reference sequence). The CDR3 spells CASSLMAGGPSYEQYF. CDR3 coding DNA: TGTGCCAGCAGTTTAATGGCGGGAGGGCCCTCCTACGAGCAGTACTTC.

V usage is TRBV2 and J usage is TRBJ1-2; D gene uncertain. Germline loops: CDR1 SNHLY, CDR2 FYNNEI. V was shortened by 4 bases and J by 3 bases, with 9 bases between the two germline ends. The CDR3 runs 13 residues. In nucleotides, the CDR3 is TGTGCCAGCAGTGGGACTATAGACTATGGCTACACCTTC. It specifies CASSGTIDYGYTF.

The chain couples TRBV6-5 to TRBJ1-1; the match to TRBD1 covers 10 bases. The V and J ends lost 6 bases and 4 bases, in that order; junction bases with no gene match: 5. This CDR3 is built from 14 residues. In germline, CDR1 is MNHEY, CDR2 SVGAGI. CDR3: CASRSWTGGTEAFF. CDR3 in DNA: TGTGCCAGCAGGAGTTGGACAGGGGGCACTGAAGCTTTCTTT.

The chain combines TRBV6-2 or TRBV6-3 with TRBJ2-2; TRBD2 aligns across 12 bases. CDR1 MNHEY and CDR2 SVGEGT come from the germline V gene. The CDR3 has 16 residues. Germline trimming cut 5 bases from V and 5 bases from J; bases unmatched to any gene: 6. The CDR3 bases are TGTGCCAGCAGTCCACTAGCGGGAGGAGGAACCGGGGAGCTGTTTTTT. Translating gives CASSPLAGGGTGELFF.

The chain recombines TRBV28 with TRBJ2-7, with a weak D call TRBD1 (5 bases). The length of the CDR3 is 12 residues. Germline CDR1 reads MDHEN; CDR2 reads SYDVKM. The germline V and J ends were trimmed by 7 bases and 9 bases, with 16 bases remaining between them. The CDR3 DNA is TGTGCCAGCATCAAAAGTGGACACCGGCAGTACTTC. Residues: CASIKSGHRQYF.

This clone was seen a single time. This chain uses TRBV2 with TRBJ2-2; 8 nucleotides agree with TRBD1. Losses at the gene ends were 6 bases for V and 5 bases for J; bases not matched to a gene: 8. CDR3 size: 15 residues. Germline CDR1 reads SNHLY; CDR2 reads FYNNEI. CDR3 sequence: CASRDRGSPTGELFF. CDR3 DNA: TGTGCCAGCAGAGACAGGGGCTCTCCAACCGGGGAGCTGTTTTTT. The full variable domain, rest sourced from reference TRBV2 and TRBJ2-2, is EPEVTQTPSHQVTQMGQEVILRCVPISNHLYFYWYRQILGQKVEFLVSFYNNEISEKSEIFDDQFSVERPDGSNFTLKIRSTKLEDSAMYFCASRDRGSPTGELFFGEGSRLTVL.